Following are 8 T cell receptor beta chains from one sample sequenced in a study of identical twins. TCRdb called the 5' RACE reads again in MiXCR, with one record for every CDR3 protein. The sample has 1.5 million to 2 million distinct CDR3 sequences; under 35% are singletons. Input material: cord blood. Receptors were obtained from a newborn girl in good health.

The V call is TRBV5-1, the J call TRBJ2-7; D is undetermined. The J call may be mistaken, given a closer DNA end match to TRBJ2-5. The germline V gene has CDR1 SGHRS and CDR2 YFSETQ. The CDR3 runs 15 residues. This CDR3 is CASSPSSRDLETQYF. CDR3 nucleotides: TGCGCCAGCAGCCCGTCATCTAGGGATTTGGAGACCCAGTACTTC.

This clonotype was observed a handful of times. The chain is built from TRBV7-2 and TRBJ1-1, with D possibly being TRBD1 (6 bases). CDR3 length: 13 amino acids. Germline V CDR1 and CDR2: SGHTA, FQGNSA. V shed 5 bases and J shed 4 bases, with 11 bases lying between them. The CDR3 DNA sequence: TGTGCCAGCAGCCCCGGACAGTCCACTGAAGCTTTCTTT. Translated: CASSPGQSTEAFF.

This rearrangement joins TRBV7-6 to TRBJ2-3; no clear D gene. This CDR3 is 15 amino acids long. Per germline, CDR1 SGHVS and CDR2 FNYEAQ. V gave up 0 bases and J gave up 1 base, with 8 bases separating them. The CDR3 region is CASSLARWGTDTQYF. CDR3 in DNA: TGTGCCAGCAGCTTAGCGCGGTGGGGCACAGATACGCAGTATTTT.

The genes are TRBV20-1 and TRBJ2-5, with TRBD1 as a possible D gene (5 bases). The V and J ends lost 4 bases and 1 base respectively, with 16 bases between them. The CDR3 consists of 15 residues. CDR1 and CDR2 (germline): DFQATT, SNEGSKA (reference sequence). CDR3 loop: CSATRTDSLQETQYF. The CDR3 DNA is TGCAGTGCTACTCGAACCGACAGTCTCCAAGAGACCCAGTACTTC.

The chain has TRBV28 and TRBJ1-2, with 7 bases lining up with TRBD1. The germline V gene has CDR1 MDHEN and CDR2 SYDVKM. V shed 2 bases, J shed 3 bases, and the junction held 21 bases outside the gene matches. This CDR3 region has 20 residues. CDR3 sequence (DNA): TGTGCCAGCAGTTTAAACTTACGCAGCAGGATGACAGGGCGGGACTATGGCTACACCTTC. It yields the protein CASSLNLRSRMTGRDYGYTF.

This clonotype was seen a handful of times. The DNA of the CDR3 is TGTGCCAGCAGCTCAGGGACAGCCCTTGGGGTCTATGAGCAGTTCTTC. Its protein product is CASSSGTALGVYEQFF. This sequence joins TRBV11-2 and TRBJ2-1; TRBD1 matches 7 bases. With 4 bases clipped from V and 8 bases from J, the junction kept 14 bases outside the gene matches. CDR3 length: 16 amino acids. Germline values: CDR1 SGHAT, CDR2 FQNNGV.

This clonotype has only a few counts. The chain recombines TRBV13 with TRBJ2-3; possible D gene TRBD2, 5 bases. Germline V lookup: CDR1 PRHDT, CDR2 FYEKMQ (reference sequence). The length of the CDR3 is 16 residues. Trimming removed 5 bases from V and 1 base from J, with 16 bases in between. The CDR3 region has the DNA TGTGCCAGCAGCCCGACACGGACTTGGGGCACAGATACGCAGTATTTT. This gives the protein CASSPTRTWGTDTQYF.

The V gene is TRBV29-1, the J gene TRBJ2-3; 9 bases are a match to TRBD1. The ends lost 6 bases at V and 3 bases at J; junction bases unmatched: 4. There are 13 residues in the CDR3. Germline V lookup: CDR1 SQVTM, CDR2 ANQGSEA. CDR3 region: CSVTGTGTDTQYF. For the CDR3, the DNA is TGCAGCGTCACCGGGACAGGGACAGATACGCAGTATTTT.